This record covers a single T cell receptor beta chain. The antigen is undetermined. A second PCR of roughly 7 to 11 cycles used a sample-barcoded 5' primer and a J-beta primer mix. TCRdb used MiXCR to reprocess the 5' RACE reads, holding one entry per CDR3 protein. The table shows approximately 1,100,000 distinct CDR3 sequences, with around 43% occurring only once. This specimen belongs to a study of blood T cells in healthy people across ages. Turning to the study itself: There was about one barcoded beta molecule captured by template switching per two T cells.

The individuals who served as donors were healthy Caucasians living in Russia, aged roughly 6 to 95. Whole-study findings and limits: Per million T cells, the diversity of TCR beta decreased roughly linearly as age advanced. The long-lived group displayed more naive CD4+ cells, plus higher diversity, than the aged donors did.

After removal of 5 bases from V and 5 bases from J, the junction contained 7 bases not matched to a gene. This CDR3 is built from 14 residues. In germline, CDR1 is MDHEN, CDR2 SYDVKM. This chain joins TRBV28 and TRBJ2-5; TRBD1 matches at 8 bases. Sequencing was done on a sample of blood. The TCR comes from an older woman in good health. The CDR3 here is CASSRTGREETQYF. The CDR3 DNA reads TGTGCCAGCAGTCGGACAGGGAGAGAGGAGACCCAGTACTTC.